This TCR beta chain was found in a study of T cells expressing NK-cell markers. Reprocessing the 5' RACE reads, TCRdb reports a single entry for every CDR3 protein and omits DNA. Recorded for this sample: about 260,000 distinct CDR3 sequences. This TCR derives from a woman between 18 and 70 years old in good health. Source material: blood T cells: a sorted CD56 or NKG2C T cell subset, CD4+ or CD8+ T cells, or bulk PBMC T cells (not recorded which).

This CDR3 is CASSLGLAGGAGELFF. V and J are TRBV7-2 and TRBJ2-2; TCRdb lists TRBD2, though no DNA is available to test this call. This CDR3 comprises 16 residues. In germline, CDR1 is SGHTA, CDR2 FQGNSA.